The present T cell receptor beta chain was sequenced within a study of Ad26.COV2.S vaccination and SARS-CoV-2 variants. Study in general: Participant was drawn from the COV1001 Ad26.COV2.S trial arm. Intramuscularly, Ad26.COV2.S was given either once or twice, 56 days apart.

The treatment: some 19 received Ad26.COV2.S at low or high dose, single or two shots; roughly 5 received placebo; per-sample allocation not given. All samples were drawn on day 63, counting from the first vaccine or placebo injection. Sequencing was performed with immunoSEQ multiplex PCR; in TCRdb, only in-frame clones are kept and a portion is missing. The sample records roughly 700,000 clones, approximately 88% being singletons. Trimming cost V 5 bases and J 4 bases, with 15 bases left between them. The CDR3 spans 15 residues. Germline CDR1 reads SGHVS; CDR2 reads FQNEAQ. The clonotype was recovered from a person aged 18-60 years who received the Ad26.COV2.S COVID-19 vaccine or a placebo. The source was peripheral blood, collected in a trial of Ad26.COV2.S vaccine versus placebo. The chain employs TRBV7-8 and TRBJ2-1, with D unclear. The CDR3 here is CASSATWIPYNEQFF. The CDR3 nucleotides read TGTGCCAGCAGCGCAACCTGGATCCCTTACAATGAGCAGTTCTTC. Drawing the rest from reference TRBV7-8 and TRBJ2-1, the complete variable domain is GAGVSQSPRYKVAKRGQDVALRCDPISGHVSLFWYQQALGQGPEFLTYFQNEAQLDKSGLPSDRFFAERPEGSVSTLKIQRTQQEDSAVYLCASSATWIPYNEQFFGPGTRLTVL.